There are a few counts of the clone carrying this T cell receptor (beta chain). The sample originates from a study of early T cells in non-severe SARS-CoV-2 infection. MiXCR was run by TCRdb on the 5' RACE reads, yielding one entry per CDR3 protein. This table holds just under 85,000 distinct CDR3 sequences, about 9.4% found once. The CDR3 loop spans 15 amino acids. Germline V lookup: CDR1 LGHDT, CDR2 YNNKEL (reference sequence). Trimming removed 0 bases at V and 9 bases at J, with 17 bases between. Sample: whole blood, taken at baseline. The sequence was obtained from an adult who was a healthcare worker with PCR-confirmed SARS-CoV-2 infection or an uninfected control (not recorded which). This chain links TRBV3-1 with TRBJ2-5; tentatively, D is TRBD1 or TRBD2 (5 bases each). CDR3: CASSQDWDAQEAQYF. CDR3 bases: TGTGCCAGCAGCCAAGATTGGGACGCTCAGGAGGCCCAGTACTTC.